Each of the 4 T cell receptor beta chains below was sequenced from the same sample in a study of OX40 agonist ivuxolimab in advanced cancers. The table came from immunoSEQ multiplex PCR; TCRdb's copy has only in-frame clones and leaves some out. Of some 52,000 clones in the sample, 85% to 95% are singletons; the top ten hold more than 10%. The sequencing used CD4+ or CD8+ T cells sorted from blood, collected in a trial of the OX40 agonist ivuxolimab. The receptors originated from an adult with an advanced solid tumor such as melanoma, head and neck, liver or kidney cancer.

CDR3 DNA: TGTGCCACCAGCCGGGACTTAAACTACGAGCAGTACTTC. Its protein product is CATSRDLNYEQYF. The genes are TRBV15 and TRBJ2-7; D perhaps matches TRBD2 (6 bases). The CDR3 runs 13 residues. V lost 5 bases to trimming and J lost 3 bases, with 11 bases between them. Germline V gene sequence: CDR1 LNHNV, CDR2 YYDKDF (reference sequence).

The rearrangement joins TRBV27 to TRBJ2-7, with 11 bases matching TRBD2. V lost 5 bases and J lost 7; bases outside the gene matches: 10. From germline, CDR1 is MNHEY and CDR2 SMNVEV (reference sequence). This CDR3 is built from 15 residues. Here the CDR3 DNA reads TGTGCCAGCAGTCCTATAGCGGGAGGGCCAAAGGAGCAGTACTTC. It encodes CASSPIAGGPKEQYF.

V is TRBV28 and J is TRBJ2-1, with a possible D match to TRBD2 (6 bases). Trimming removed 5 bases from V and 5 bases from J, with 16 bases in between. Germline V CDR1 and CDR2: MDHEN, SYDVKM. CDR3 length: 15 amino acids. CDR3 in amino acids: CASSIPRDWDNEQFF. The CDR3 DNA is TGTGCCAGCAGTATCCCACGGGACTGGGACAATGAGCAGTTCTTC.

CDR3 in amino acids: CASSQDRAGGYEQYF. The CDR3 nucleotides are TGCGCCAGCAGCCAAGATAGGGCGGGAGGCTACGAGCAGTACTTC. The V call is TRBV4-3, the J call TRBJ2-5; TRBD2 matches at 8 bases. Matching the DNA end better, TRBJ2-7 makes the J call doubtful. CDR1 is LGHNA and CDR2 is YSLEER in the germline V gene. This CDR3 is built from 15 residues.